The clone carrying this TCR beta chain was detected a few times. The data derive from a study of T cell changes during pregnancy in multiple sclerosis. CDR1 MNHNS and CDR2 SASEGT come from the germline V gene. The V end was cut by 7 bases, the J end by 2 bases, with 14 bases between. There are 14 residues in the CDR3. Sequencing was performed with immunoSEQ multiplex PCR; in TCRdb, only in-frame clones are kept and a portion is missing. The sample includes some 64,000 clones, 90% seen only once; the top ten take roughly 2.2%. The sample consisted of peripheral blood, taken in the second trimester of pregnancy. V and J are TRBV6-1 and TRBJ1-1; perhaps TRBD1 as D (6 bases). The sequence came from a female donor in good health, enrolled as a control in a pregnancy study. The CDR3, as DNA: TGTGCCAGCACCCAGGGGCGGAGAAACACTGAAGCTTTCTTT. It encodes CASTQGRRNTEAFF.